This T cell receptor (beta chain) is from a study of beta chain features in type 1 diabetes. Study conclusions and caveats: Compared to healthy donors, patients appeared to have naive, central memory and Treg TCRB repertoires that were more alike. Moderate but significant shortening of TCRB CDR3s was recorded in all four CD4+ subsets from Type 1 diabetes patients.

About this clone itself: What it binds is unknown.

Isolated RNA was reverse transcribed in full, so expressed TCRB transcripts were sequenced. The table came from immunoSEQ multiplex PCR; TCRdb's copy has only in-frame clones and leaves some out. The sample lists 360,000 or so clones, around 20% occurring once. Germline-derived CDR1 and CDR2 are SEHNR and FQNEAQ (reference sequence). The ends lost 4 bases at V and 13 bases at J; junction bases unmatched: 8. The CDR3 extends over 13 amino acids. The chain links TRBV7-9 to TRBJ2-1; 9 nucleotides line up with TRBD2. The sample comprised naive CD4+ T cells from blood. The clonotype originates from a woman in her late teens or twenties in good health. In DNA, the CDR3 is TGTGCCAGCAGCTCTCTGATAGCGGGAGACCAGTTCTTC. Its protein is CASSSLIAGDQFF.